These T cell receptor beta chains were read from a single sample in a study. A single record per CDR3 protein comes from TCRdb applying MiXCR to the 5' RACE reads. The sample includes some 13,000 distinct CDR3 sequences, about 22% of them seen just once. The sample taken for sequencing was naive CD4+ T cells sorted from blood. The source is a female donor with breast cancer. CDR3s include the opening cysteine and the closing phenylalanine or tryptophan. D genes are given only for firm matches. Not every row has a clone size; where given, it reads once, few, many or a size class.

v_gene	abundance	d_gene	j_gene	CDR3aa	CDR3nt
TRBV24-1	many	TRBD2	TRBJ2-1	CATQLAGVGNEQFF	TGTGCCACCCAACTAGCGGGAGTGGGGAATGAGCAGTTCTTC
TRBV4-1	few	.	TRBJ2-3	CASSQDGRGRTDTQYF	TGCGCCAGCAGCCAAGATGGCAGGGGTCGGACAGATACGCAGTATTTT
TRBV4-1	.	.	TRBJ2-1	CASSHIDLGREGGNEQFF	TGCGCCAGCAGCCATATAGATCTGGGACGAGAGGGGGGAAATGAGCAGTTCTTC
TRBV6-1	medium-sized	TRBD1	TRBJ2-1	CASSTDRGFYNEQFF	TGTGCCAGCAGTACTGACAGGGGATTTTACAATGAGCAGTTCTTC
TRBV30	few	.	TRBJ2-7	CAWSVLGYEQYF	TGTGCCTGGAGTGTTTTGGGGTACGAGCAGTACTTC
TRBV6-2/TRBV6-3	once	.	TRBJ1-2	CVSSDNLPGGYTF	TGTGTCAGCAGTGACAACCTACCGGGGGGCTACACCTTC
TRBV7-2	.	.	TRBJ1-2	CASSPRTGGYTF	TGTGCCAGCAGCCCACGTACAGGTGGCTACACCTTC
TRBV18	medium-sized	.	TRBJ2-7	CASSPHQGYEQYF	TGTGCCAGCTCACCACATCAGGGGTACGAGCAGTACTTC
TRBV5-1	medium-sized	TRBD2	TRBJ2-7	CASSSGGVSYEQYF	TGCGCCAGCAGCTCTGGGGGGGTCTCCTACGAGCAGTACTTC
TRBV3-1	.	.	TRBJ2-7	CASSQGRAGRQYF	TGTGCCAGCAGCCAAGGGAGGGCGGGTAGGCAGTACTTC
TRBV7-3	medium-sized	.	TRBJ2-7	CASSLGRLDEQYF	TGTGCCAGCAGCTTAGGTCGCTTAGACGAGCAGTACTTC
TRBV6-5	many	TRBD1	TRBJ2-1	CASSPRTGQQFF	TGTGCCAGCAGCCCAAGGACAGGGCAGCAGTTCTTC
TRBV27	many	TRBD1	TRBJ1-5	CASRKQGYQPQHF	TGTGCCAGCAGAAAACAGGGGTATCAGCCCCAGCATTTT
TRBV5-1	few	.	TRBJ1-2	CASSLAGDPSYGYTF	TGCGCCAGCAGCTTGGCAGGGGACCCTAGCTATGGCTACACCTTC
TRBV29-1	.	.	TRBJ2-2	CSARRGTNTGKLFF	TGCAGCGCCCGTCGGGGGACGAACACCGGAAAGCTGTTTTTT
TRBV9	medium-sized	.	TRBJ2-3	CASSVSASGTDTQYF	TGTGCCAGCAGCGTTAGTGCCAGTGGCACAGATACGCAGTATTTT
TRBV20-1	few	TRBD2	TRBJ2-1	CSAGLAGGIGEQFF	TGCAGTGCTGGACTAGCGGGAGGAATCGGTGAGCAGTTCTTC
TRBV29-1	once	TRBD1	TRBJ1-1	CSVERARGRSGTEAFF	TGCAGCGTTGAAAGGGCCAGGGGGCGCAGTGGAACTGAAGCTTTCTTT
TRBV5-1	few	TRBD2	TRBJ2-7	CASSLDAGGPYEQYF	TGCGCCAGCAGCTTGGACGCGGGAGGGCCTTACGAGCAGTACTTC
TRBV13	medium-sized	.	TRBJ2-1	CASSLKNEQFF	TGTGCCAGCAGCTTAAAGAATGAGCAGTTCTTC
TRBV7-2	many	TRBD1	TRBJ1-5	CASSYRDRNQPQHF	TGTGCCAGCAGCTACCGGGACAGAAATCAGCCCCAGCATTTT
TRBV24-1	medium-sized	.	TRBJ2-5	CATSDPGAQETQYF	TGTGCCACCAGTGATCCTGGAGCCCAAGAGACCCAGTACTTC
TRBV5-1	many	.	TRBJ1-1	CASRSQAVKDTEAFF	TGCGCCAGCAGAAGCCAGGCCGTGAAGGACACTGAAGCTTTCTTT
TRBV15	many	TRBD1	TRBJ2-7	CATSDGQGGNEQYF	TGTGCCACCAGCGATGGACAGGGGGGAAACGAGCAGTACTTC
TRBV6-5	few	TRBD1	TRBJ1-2	CASSSGTGGLRGYTF	TGTGCCAGCAGTTCAGGGACAGGAGGATTGAGGGGCTACACCTTC
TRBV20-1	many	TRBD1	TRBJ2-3	CSGDRDEADTQYF	TGCAGTGGTGACAGGGACGAGGCAGATACGCAGTATTTT
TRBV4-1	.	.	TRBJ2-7	CASSAGPSYEQYF	TGCGCCAGCAGCGCGGGACCGTCCTACGAGCAGTACTTC